The next 10 T cell receptor beta chains were all read from a single sample in a study of T cell repertoires in cytomegalovirus infection (dated by TCRdb to between 2019 and 2020). These TCRs' antigens remain unknown. The listed sequencing device is Illumina HiSeq 1500. The raw public data were reprocessed by TCRdb itself: fastp quality trimming at Q25, MiXCR clonotype calling, in-frame beta chains only. Every entry covers one CDR3 protein and lists the most common genes and DNA from its rows. The sample records roughly 990,000 distinct CDR3 sequences, around 29% of which are singletons. Around 15% of the sample belongs to the ten largest clones. The sample's treatment or condition label is to be understood as: in vitro stimulation with specific CMV peptide epitopes to enrich CMV-specific T cells. This specimen was cultured CD8+ T cells from PBMCs, taken from culture after CMV antigen stimulation. These receptors all stem from a human donor in good health (CMV status not recorded). Some clones in this sample may be carry-over from other donors' samples.

This CDR3 reads CASSRTGRYTEAFF. For the CDR3, the DNA is TGTGCCAGCAGTAGGACAGGGCGGTACACTGAAGCTTTCTTT. The chain combines TRBV6-6 with TRBJ1-1, with 8 bases matching TRBD1. In germline, CDR1 is MNHNY, CDR2 SVGAGI (reference sequence). The CDR3 contains 14 residues. After removal of 5 bases from V and 3 bases from J, the junction contained 5 bases not matched to a gene.

The rearrangement joins TRBV6-1 to TRBJ1-3; possible D gene TRBD1, 6 bases. The CDR3 spans 19 residues. Germline V gene data show CDR1 as MNHNS and CDR2 as SASEGT. V lost 1 base and J 0 bases, leaving 19 bases between the germline ends. For the CDR3, the DNA is TGTGCCAGCAGTGAAGAGGAAAATTGGACAGATAGCTCTGGAAACACCATATATTTT. It encodes CASSEEENWTDSSGNTIYF.

The CDR3 DNA reads as TGTGCCAGCATAAAACGGAGTGGGGAAACAGAGACCCAGTACTTC. This codes for CASIKRSGETETQYF. The V call is TRBV7-9, the J call TRBJ2-5; D call uncertain. V was shortened by 7 bases and J by 4 bases, with 19 bases between the two germline ends. There are 15 residues in the CDR3. Germline assignment: CDR1 SEHNR and CDR2 FQNEAQ (reference sequence).

This clonotype was detected once. The chain recombines TRBV6-2 or TRBV6-3 with TRBJ2-7; D call uncertain. Germline loops: CDR1 MNHEY, CDR2 SVGEGT. The CDR3 contains 16 residues. V lost 2 bases to trimming and J lost 4 bases, with 18 bases between them. The CDR3 nucleotides read TGTGCCAGCAGTTACGCCCCTCTAGGCAGAACTTACGAGCAGTACTTC. Its protein product is CASSYAPLGRTYEQYF.

This clonotype was recorded once. The chain combines TRBV7-6 with TRBJ2-1; D remains unclear. The germline V gene encodes CDR1 SGHVS and CDR2 FNYEAQ. The V end lost 6 bases, the J end lost 9 bases, and 6 bases lay between the germline ends. The CDR3 has 10 amino acids. The CDR3 region has the DNA TGTGCCAGCAGGGATACTGAGCAGTTCTTC. As protein: CASRDTEQFF.

The genes are TRBV19 and TRBJ2-7; 7 nucleotides agree with TRBD2. The CDR3 length is 15 residues. Germline V gene lookup returns CDR1 LNHDA and CDR2 SQIVND (reference sequence). J lost 3 bases, V lost 5 bases, and 10 bases had no gene match. The CDR3 DNA reads TGTGCCAGTAGTGAGGGCGGGGGATACTTCTACGAGCAGTACTTC. It codes for CASSEGGGYFYEQYF.

This clonotype was picked up a small number of times. J is TRBJ1-1 and V is TRBV2, with TRBD1 matching over 7 bases. V lost 4 bases to trimming and J lost 1 base; unmatched junction nucleotides: 3. This CDR3 has 14 amino acids. The V gene's germline CDR1 is SNHLY and CDR2 FYNNEI. The CDR3 spells CASSGDSSNTEAFF. The CDR3 DNA reads as TGTGCCAGCAGTGGGGACAGCTCGAACACTGAAGCTTTCTTT.

This clonotype was detected many times. This sequence joins TRBV7-8 and TRBJ2-3, with 10 bases lining up with TRBD2. The CDR3 runs to 15 residues. Germline lookup yields CDR1 SGHVS and CDR2 FQNEAQ. V gave up 5 bases and J gave up 5 bases; unmatched junction bases: 7. This CDR3 is CASSPPGLARDTQYF. Written as DNA, the CDR3 is TGTGCCAGCAGCCCCCCGGGACTAGCGAGAGATACGCAGTATTTT.

The genes are TRBV6-5 and TRBJ2-5; no clear D. This CDR3 contains 16 residues. Trimming pared 2 bases from V and 2 bases from J, leaving 15 bases between. Germline V gene sequence: CDR1 MNHEY, CDR2 SVGAGI. The CDR3 bases are TGTGCCAGCAGTTACAGGGTGGGTCTGGTTCAAGAGACCCAGTACTTC. It encodes CASSYRVGLVQETQYF.

This chain uses TRBV14 with TRBJ2-1, with 7 bases matching TRBD2. V gave up 0 bases and J gave up 4 bases; unmatched junction bases: 9. Per the germline V gene, CDR1 is SGHDN and CDR2 is FVKESK. The CDR3 extends over 17 amino acids. The CDR3 sequence: CASSQERASGKYNEQFF. The CDR3 region has the DNA TGTGCCAGCAGCCAAGAAAGGGCTAGCGGAAAATACAATGAGCAGTTCTTC. Supplemented by reference TRBV14 and TRBJ2-1, the full variable domain reads EAGVTQFPSHSVIEKGQTVTLRCDPISGHDNLYWYRRVMGKEIKFLLHFVKESKQDESGMPNNRFLAERTGGTYSTLKVQPAELEDSGVYFCASSQERASGKYNEQFFGPGTRLTVL.